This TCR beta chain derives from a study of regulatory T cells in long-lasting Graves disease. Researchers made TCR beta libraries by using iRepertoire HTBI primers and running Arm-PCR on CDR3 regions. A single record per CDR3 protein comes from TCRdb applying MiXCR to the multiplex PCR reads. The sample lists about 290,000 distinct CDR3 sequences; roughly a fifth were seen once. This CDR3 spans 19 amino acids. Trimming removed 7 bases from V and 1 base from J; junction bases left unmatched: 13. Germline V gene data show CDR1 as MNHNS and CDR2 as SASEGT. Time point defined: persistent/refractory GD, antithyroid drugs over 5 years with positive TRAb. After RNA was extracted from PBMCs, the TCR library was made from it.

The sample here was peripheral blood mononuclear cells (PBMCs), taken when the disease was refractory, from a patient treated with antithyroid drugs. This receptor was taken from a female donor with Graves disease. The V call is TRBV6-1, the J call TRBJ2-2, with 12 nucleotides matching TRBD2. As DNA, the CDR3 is TGTGCCAGCATCGCCACGGGACTAGCGGGCGGAAGGAACACCGGGGAGCTGTTTTTT. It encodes CASIATGLAGGRNTGELFF.